This TCR beta chain is from a study of long-term antiretroviral therapy in people with HIV (dated by TCRdb to 2021 to 2024). About the full investigation: The earliest samples were collected approximately a decade before the 2015 WHO recommendation for immediate ART, a period when ART was typically delayed until CD4 counts fell. This retrospective serial study examined whether starting ART and sustained HIV suppression were associated with changes in the composition and diversity of the TRB repertoire in peripheral blood. A total of roughly 180 cryopreserved PBMC samples were contributed to the cohort by 30 adults with confirmed HIV infection, with samples collected serially over a mean of roughly six years (range 1-12). Among the 30 or so participants with HIV, over nine were female. Test extractions of a monoclonal T-cell line alongside 30 to 35 polyclonal samples showed no cross-contamination during QIAcube processing. Results and caveats for the whole study, not just this receptor: No data were available on ART adherence, viral resistance or therapy changes, limiting inferences about post-ART repertoire changes. Because pre-ART samples had limited cell numbers, unsorted PBMC were profiled rather than sorted CD4+ and CD8+ T cells. The samples span the years 2004 to 2017, and the ART regimens used may be less effective than current regimens. CDR3 length ranges in HIV repertoires were narrower than in controls, and network structure suggested an antigen-experienced repertoire with only a slight naive shift after ART. Since PBMC availability was limited, sequencing covered only the TCR beta chain, with no alpha chain pairing. A significant increase in TRB diversity was found to be associated with ART initiation, although TRB diversity was observed to remain significantly below that of transplant donor controls even after long-term ART. Expanded TRB clones identified before ART initiation dominated the repertoire at all time points, although this dominance fluctuated and declined in many PLHIV after ART.

Sequencing of the TRB variable region was done with the immunoSEQ hsTCRB v3.0 assay at survey level resolution. The target sequencing depth for TRB was about 40,000-50,000 T-cell genomes per sample. An Illumina MiSeq with a v3 150-cycle kit was used to sequence the pooled TRB libraries. The authors' analysis ran thus. Repertoire analysis was run in R within a reproducible Nextflow workflow that covered QC, data transformation and analysis. LymphoSeq2, an R package for AIRR-Seq data exploration, was used to implement custom analyses. Several samples that yielded fewer than 5000 total TRB sequences were excluded, so that more than 150 HIV repertoires were analyzed. Among the roughly 190 retained HIV repertoires, 55 to 60 were collected before ART initiation and under 150 after ART initiation. Repertoires were downsampled to 5000 TRB nucleotide sequences, with summary statistics averaged over 100 downsampling iterations. Only TRB sequences with CDR3 regions of at least seven amino acids were retained for analysis. Diversity was measured with a Shannon entropy-derived clonality score and the Gini coefficient. In the repertoire networks, any two of the top 5000 CDR3 amino acid sequences were connected whenever the two sequences differed by an edit distance of one. GLIPH2 predicted antigen specificity groups and MHC restriction for TRB CDR3 amino acid sequences. To flag known associations with CMV, EBV, HIV or tissue antigens, CDR3 amino acid sequences were compared against VDJdb and McPAS-TCR. Pre-ART, post-ART and control groups were compared with Wilcoxon signed-rank tests and Holm-Bonferroni correction. TCRdb holds this immuneACCESS table with in-frame rearrangements only. Some clones are missing; in checked studies, unresolved V genes explain under half, and the rest has no known cause. V and J calls and clone size are as listed in that table; D and trimming were resolved from the DNA. This sample holds about 31,000 clones; 80% to 90% were observed only once. The ten largest make up less than 5% of the sample.

Turning to this clone: It lacks a known antigen. Per-base quality was not reported, and no clone a single base away is much larger than it.

To be included, a participant needed at least one PBMC sample from before ART initiation plus at least two post-ART samples. Treatment was received in the United States of America by all participants with HIV. Before DNA extraction, cryopreserved samples of roughly 0.85-10 million PBMC were thawed and washed. At the time of the earliest PBMC sample, participants with HIV were aged between roughly 23 and 60 years. Each participant contributed PBMC samples from 1-4 timepoints before ART initiation and 2-8 timepoints after ART initiation, with a median of 7 samples. Serial HIV viral load, CD4+ T-cell count, ART history and demographic data were obtained for every participant. Using a Qiagen kit on a QIAcube, genomic DNA was extracted from unsorted PBMC, with samples processed in batches of 12. V loses 6 bases, J loses 6 bases, and the germline ends lie 14 bases apart. The CDR3 runs 14 amino acids, cysteine and phenylalanine included. Here the CDR3 DNA is all that survives: 42 bases in frame from base 1. In the germline V gene, CDR1 corresponds to MNHEY and CDR2 to SVGAGI.

This chain joins TRBV6-5 to TRBJ1-4; possibly the D gene is TRBD1, per 5 matching bases. The source of this sequence is a man aged 18 to 30 with HIV. Sequencing used unsorted PBMCs, obtained 0.8 years before starting antiretroviral therapy. The CDR3 corresponds to CASSPGTAHEKLFF. The base sequence is TGTGCCAGCAGCCCCGGGACCGCGCATGAAAAACTGTTTTTT.